This T cell receptor beta chain appears in the sequencing data of a study of post-analysis software for immune sequencing data. Study information: Recorded disease courses covered relapsing-remitting, secondary progressive and progressive-relapsing multiple sclerosis. Some patients had no subtype annotation.

V dropped 1 base and J dropped 6; count of bases not matched to a gene: 4. From germline, CDR1 is SGHRS and CDR2 YFSETQ. This CDR3 is 14 amino acids long. This clonotype was observed a few times. The antigen is undetermined. Researchers reported that TCR beta cDNA libraries carried unique molecular identifiers. From the PCR reads, TCRdb called clonotypes with MiXCR, one entry per CDR3 protein. The sample has hundreds of thousands of distinct CDR3 sequences, approximately 53% seen once. The study, taken as a whole, reports: In patients, about 5 TRBV segments were more frequent than in controls, with TRBV5-6, TRBV5-1 and TRBV20-1 among them.

Input material: blood. V is TRBV5-1 and J is TRBJ1-2; 9 bases fit TRBD1. The receptor's source is a girl under 18 with multiple sclerosis. The DNA for the CDR3 is TGCGCCAGCAGCTTGACAGGGGGCTCACATGGCTACACCTTC. Translating it yields CASSLTGGSHGYTF. Variable domain in full (rest from reference TRBV5-1 and TRBJ1-2): KAGVTQTPRYLIKTRGQQVTLSCSPISGHRSVSWYQQTPGQGLQFLFEYFSETQRNKGNFPGRFSGRQFSNSRSEMNVSTLELGDSALYLCASSLTGGSHGYTFGSGTRLTVV.